A few counts support the clone carrying this T cell receptor beta chain. Its antigen is unknown. This record belongs to a study of T-cell memory formation after mild COVID-19. About the research overall: TCR clusters were mostly donor specific.

One entry per CDR3 protein results from TCRdb running MiXCR on the 5' RACE reads. The sample has some 160,000 distinct CDR3 sequences, over 10% seen once. Study conclusions and caveats: There were some responding clones in pre-infection memory, which suggested that cross-reactive memory had joined.

This TCR came from a man between 18 and 29 years old who had mild COVID-19 (a few samples of this study predate the infection). Cell type and time point are not known. The sequenced material came from PBMCs or a T cell subset sorted from them (not recorded which).

The CDR3 loop reads CASSLAGGSNTQYF. In nucleotides, the CDR3 is TGTGCCAGCAGTTTAGCAGGGGGCTCAAATACGCAGTATTTT. The chain uses TRBV12-3 or TRBV12-4 and TRBJ2-3; 7 positions match TRBD1. The length of the CDR3 is 14 residues. J lost 7 bases, V lost 0 bases, and 4 bases had no gene match.